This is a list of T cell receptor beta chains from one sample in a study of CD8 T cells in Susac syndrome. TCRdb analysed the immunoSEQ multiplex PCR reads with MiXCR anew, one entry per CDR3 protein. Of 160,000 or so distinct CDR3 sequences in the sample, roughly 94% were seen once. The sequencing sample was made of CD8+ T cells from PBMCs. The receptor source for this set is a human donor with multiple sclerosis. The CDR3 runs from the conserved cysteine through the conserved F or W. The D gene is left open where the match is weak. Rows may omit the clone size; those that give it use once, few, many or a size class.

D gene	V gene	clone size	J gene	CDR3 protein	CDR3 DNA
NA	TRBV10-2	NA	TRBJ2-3	CASSLRLADTQYF	TGCGCCAGCAGTCTTAGACTTGCAGATACGCAGTATTTT
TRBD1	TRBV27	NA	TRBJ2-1	CASAPGTAYNEQFF	TGTGCCAGCGCTCCCGGGACAGCCTACAATGAGCAGTTCTTC
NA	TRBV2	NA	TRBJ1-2	CAIARGGGYTF	TGTGCCATCGCGAGGGGGGGTGGCTACACCTTC
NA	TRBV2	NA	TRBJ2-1	CASIGGIGNEQFF	TGTGCCAGCATTGGGGGAATCGGCAATGAGCAGTTCTTC
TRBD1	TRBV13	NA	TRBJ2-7	CASSPGIGTGALEQYF	TGTGCCAGCAGCCCGGGAATAGGGACAGGGGCCTTGGAGCAGTACTTC
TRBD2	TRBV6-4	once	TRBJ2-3	CASSDSTSGGADTQYF	TGTGCCAGCAGTGACTCCACTAGCGGGGGGGCAGATACGCAGTATTTT
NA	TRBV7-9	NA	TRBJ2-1	CASSSNVNEQFF	TGTGCCAGCAGCTCAAACGTCAATGAGCAGTTCTTC
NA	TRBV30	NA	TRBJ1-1	CAWGTEDLNTEAFF	TGTGCCTGGGGGACGGAGGACTTGAACACTGAAGCTTTCTTT
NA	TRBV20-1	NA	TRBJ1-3	CSARDLSMPPVISGNTIYF	TGCAGTGCTAGAGATTTATCCATGCCCCCAGTAATCTCTGGAAACACCATATATTTT
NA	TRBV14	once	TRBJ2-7	CASSQVASNYEQYF	TGTGCCAGCAGCCAAGTGGCCAGCAACTACGAGCAGTACTTC
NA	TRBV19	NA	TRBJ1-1	CASSMTVNTEAFF	TGTGCCAGTAGTATGACAGTGAACACTGAAGCTTTCTTT
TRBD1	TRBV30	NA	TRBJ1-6	CACQTRQGSNSPLHF	TGTGCCTGCCAGACGAGACAGGGATCGAATTCACCCCTCCACTTT
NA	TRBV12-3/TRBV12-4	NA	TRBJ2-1	CASSWAGDGQFF	TGTGCCAGCAGTTGGGCAGGGGACGGGCAGTTCTTC
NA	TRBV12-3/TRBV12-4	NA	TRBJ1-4	CASSSKTTHEKLFF	TGTGCCAGCAGTTCGAAGACAACTCATGAAAAACTGTTTTTT
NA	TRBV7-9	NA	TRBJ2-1	CASSRQGTEQFF	TGTGCCAGCAGCCGTCAGGGGACTGAGCAGTTCTTC
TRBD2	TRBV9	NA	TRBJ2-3	CASSVGGLAGVTDTQYF	TGTGCCAGCAGCGTAGGCGGGCTAGCGGGGGTCACAGATACGCAGTATTTT
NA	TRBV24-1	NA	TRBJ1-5	CATSESGAPQHF	TGTGCCACCAGTGAATCAGGGGCGCCCCAGCATTTT